This T cell receptor beta chain was identified in a study of T cell responses to AZD1222 COVID-19 vaccine (dated by TCRdb to the early 2020s). Some background on the complete study: AZD1222 recipients whose second dose came at about 4 weeks and those whose second dose came at about 12 weeks were combined into one group, since spike-specific TCR depth and breadth did not differ between the two schedules. A total of about 240 trial participants underwent TCR sequencing, of whom 200 to 220 received two doses of AZD1222 and about 25 received two doses of the MenACWY control vaccine. Trial participants were enrolled into age subgroups of 18-55, 56-69 and 70-plus years, which contained about 150, 27 and 61 TCR-sequenced participants, respectively. Broader findings and caveats from the paper: The 56-69-year group was small, and its depth increase did not reach significance, likely because of low power. CD4 TCRs associated with the vaccine covered the entire spike protein, and the dominant responses were in regions 160-218 and 743-854. Conclusions about previously exposed vaccinees are limited because only a handful of AZD1222 recipients were SARS-CoV-2 seropositive at baseline. Participants were mostly white British, with more females than males. The authors suggested clonal diversity may have been underestimated. Because no samples from the day 14 peak response were available, repertoires could be characterized only after the peak T cell response. Spike-specific TCR breadth and depth rose significantly after two AZD1222 doses compared with day 0 and with MenACWY recipients. Epitopes outside the regions mutated in the B.1.351 and B.1.1.7 variants were reportedly recognized by nearly half of the unique spike-specific TCRs.

On this clone itself: Its antigen is currently not known. No base qualities exist here, and no much larger clone lies one base off it.

The time point label here, explained by the study, means: baseline before first vaccination. The vaccinee samples were drawn from two UK trials, COV001 and COV002, one of which was a single-blind randomized controlled phase 2/3 trial testing AZD1222 (ChAdOx1 nCoV-19) in healthy adults. For TCRbeta chain sequencing, PBMC samples from trial participants were taken at day 0 and at day 28 after the second dose. The CDR3, from cysteine to phenylalanine, totals 13 residues. Of all the DNA, just the CDR3 is kept, 39 bases in frame from base 1. Compared with germline, V lacks 1 base and J lacks 8 bases; bases without a gene match: 0. From a lookup of the germline V gene, CDR1 and CDR2 are SNHLY and FYNNEI. The CDR3 regions of human TCRbeta chains were subjected to immunosequencing. The published analysis was carried out like this. Repertoire TCRs were matched against a reference library of SARS-CoV-2-specific TCRs generated with the MIRA antigen-specificity platform. Breadth meant the fraction of unique TCRs that were SARS-CoV-2-associated, whereas depth meant the fraction of total T cells that were SARS-CoV-2-associated. Using the MIRA data, every spike-specific TCR was mapped to the spike region that the TCR reacted to and assigned to either a CD4 or a CD8 class. Log10-transformed breadth and depth values were compared by one-way ANOVA with Sidak's multiple comparisons tests. Sourced from immuneACCESS, this table was stored by TCRdb with only in-frame sequences that have V and J called. A share of the clones is absent; for the studies checked, an unresolved V gene accounts for under half, and the remainder has no known explanation. The V and J calls and clone size come from that table; D and trimming were worked out from the DNA. The sample has approximately 110,000 clones on record, 88% of them singletons. 4% to 4.5% of the sample belongs to the ten largest clones.

This sequence originates from an adult in good health. Sequenced material: peripheral blood, taken on day 0 of AZD1222 vaccination. The V and J genes are TRBV2 and TRBJ2-3, and 10 junction bases match TRBD2. CDR3 protein: CASSEVAGGTQYF. The sequenced DNA: TGTGCCAGCAGTGAAGTAGCGGGAGGTACGCAGTATTTT.